This T cell receptor beta chain derives from a study of T-cell reconstitution after alpha-beta-depleted transplantation in children. TCRbeta library construction was performed incorporating unique molecular identifiers. One entry per CDR3 protein results from TCRdb running MiXCR on the PCR reads. The data show a few hundred thousand distinct CDR3 sequences, with 9.7% seen just once and less than 6% held by the top ten. This clonotype appeared many times. This CDR3 comprises 12 residues. The V end lost 4 bases, the J end lost 7 bases, and 11 bases lay between the germline ends. Germline V gene lookup returns CDR1 SQVTM and CDR2 ANQGSEA.

This sequence joins TRBV29-1 and TRBJ2-1; D gene uncertain. The receptor was derived from a human donor who donated a stem cell graft to a child with SCID. The specimen comprised PBMCs from the stem cell graft donor, sampled from the stem cell graft. For the CDR3, the DNA is TGCAGCGTTGCCCCAGGTAGTAATGAGCAGTTCTTC. This translates into CSVAPGSNEQFF.